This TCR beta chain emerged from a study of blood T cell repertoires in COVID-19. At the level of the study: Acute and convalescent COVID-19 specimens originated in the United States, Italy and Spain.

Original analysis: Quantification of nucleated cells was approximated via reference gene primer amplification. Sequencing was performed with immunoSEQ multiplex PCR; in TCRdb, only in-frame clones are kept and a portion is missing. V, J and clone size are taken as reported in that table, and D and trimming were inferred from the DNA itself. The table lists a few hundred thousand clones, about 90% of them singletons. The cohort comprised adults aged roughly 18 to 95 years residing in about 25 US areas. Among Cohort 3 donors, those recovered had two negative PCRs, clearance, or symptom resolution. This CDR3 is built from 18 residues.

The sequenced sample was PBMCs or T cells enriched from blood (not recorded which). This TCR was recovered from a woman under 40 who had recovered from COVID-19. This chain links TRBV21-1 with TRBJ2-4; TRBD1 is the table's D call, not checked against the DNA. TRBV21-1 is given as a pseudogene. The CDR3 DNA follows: TGTGCCAGCAGCAAAGGAGGGACAGCCTCAATAGCCAAAAACATTCAGTACTTC. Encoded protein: CASSKGGTASIAKNIQYF.